These 15 T cell receptor beta chains share one sample of origin, sequenced in a study of Ad26.COV2.S vaccination and SARS-CoV-2 variants. Treatment of the sample: 19 received Ad26.COV2.S at low or high dose, single or two shots; roughly five received placebo; per-sample allocation not given. On day 63 after the first injection, vaccine and placebo recipients gave samples. Repertoires were generated with immunoSEQ multiplex PCR, while TCRdb's copy carries only in-frame clones and drops some. The data show roughly 700,000 clones, 89% seen once. The sequenced sample was peripheral blood, obtained in a trial of Ad26.COV2.S vaccine versus placebo. All receptors come from a person between 18 and 60 years old who received the Ad26.COV2.S COVID-19 vaccine or a placebo.

This chain connects TRBV6-5 to TRBJ2-7; 8 bases fit TRBD2. Trimming removed 9 bases from V and 3 bases from J; junction bases left unmatched: 7. The germline CDR1 and CDR2 sequences are MNHEY and SVGAGI. This CDR3 is built from 13 residues. The chain's CDR3 is CARAAGLGYEQYF. The CDR3 region has the DNA TGTGCCAGGGCTGCGGGACTAGGCTACGAGCAGTACTTC.

This clone was seen only once. Different DNA sequences within this sample yield the same CDR3. The chain recombines TRBV18 with TRBJ1-5; 8 nucleotides align to TRBD1. The J segment lost 6 bases and the V segment lost 6 bases, leaving 10 bases of the junction unmatched. This CDR3 comprises 15 residues. Germline assignment: CDR1 KGHSH and CDR2 LQKENI. CDR3 in amino acids: CASSPGQGDGQPQHF. CDR3 DNA: TGTGCCAGCTCCCCCGGACAGGGCGACGGTCAGCCCCAGCATTTT.

The chain employs TRBV6-5 and TRBJ2-7; perhaps TRBD2 as D (6 bases). The CDR3 sequence is 14 residues long. Germline loops: CDR1 MNHEY, CDR2 SVGAGI. V lost 6 bases and J 0 bases, leaving 12 bases between the germline ends. CDR3 in DNA: TGTGCCAGCAGCCGGGACTGGAGCTCCTACGAGCAGTACTTC. Its protein is CASSRDWSSYEQYF.

The chain combines TRBV3-1 (or the pseudogene TRBV3-2) with TRBJ2-1; 8 nucleotides match TRBD2. Germline V gene sequence: CDR1 LGHDT, CDR2 YNNKEL (reference sequence). CDR3 size: 12 residues. V shed 4 bases, J shed 14 bases, and the junction held 7 bases outside the gene matches. CDR3 region: CASSPAGGVEFF. As DNA, the CDR3 is TGTGCCAGCAGCCCCGCCGGGGGGGTTGAGTTCTTC.

The rearrangement uses TRBV7-9 and TRBJ1-1; D uncertain. Germline V gene sequence: CDR1 SEHNR, CDR2 FQNEAQ (reference sequence). CDR3 length equals 13 residues. The ends were cut back, 6 bases at V and 2 bases at J, with 10 bases in the middle. The CDR3 bases are TGTGCCAGCAGGGCAGTGCAAAACACTGAAGCTTTCTTT. Translating gives CASRAVQNTEAFF.

Details on this clone: The same CDR3 can be traced to other DNA sequences in this sample. The chain carries TRBV13 and TRBJ1-5, with D perhaps matching TRBD1 (5 bases). The length of the CDR3 is 14 residues. V lost 5 bases and J lost 3, with 11 bases in between. CDR1 and CDR2 from the germline V gene are PRHDT and FYEKMQ (reference sequence). CDR3 coding DNA: TGTGCCAGCAGCCTCGGGGGGAACAATCAGCCCCAGCATTTT. Translating gives CASSLGGNNQPQHF. The variable domain in full, completed from reference TRBV13 and TRBJ1-5, reads AAGVIQSPRHLIKEKRETATLKCYPIPRHDTVYWYQQGPGQDPQFLISFYEKMQSDKGSIPDRFSAQQFSDYHSELNMSSLELGDSALYFCASSLGGNNQPQHFGDGTRLSIL.

This chain joins TRBV5-4 and TRBJ2-2; no firm D call. Trimming pared 4 bases from V and 2 bases from J, leaving 15 bases between. The CDR3 sequence is 16 residues long. Germline CDR1 reads SGHNT; CDR2 reads YYREEE (reference sequence). CDR3 loop: CASSRAGLLNTGELFF. CDR3 sequence (DNA): TGTGCCAGCAGCCGAGCAGGCCTTTTAAACACCGGGGAGCTGTTTTTT.

V and J are TRBV24-1 and TRBJ2-1; 8 bases are a match to TRBD1. Trimming cost V 4 bases and J 2 bases; bases outside gene matches: 6. Looked up from germline, CDR1 is KGHDR and CDR2 is SFDVKD. The CDR3 sequence is 16 residues long. The CDR3: CATSDADRGTYNEQFF. The CDR3 coding sequence is TGTGCCACCAGTGACGCCGACAGGGGAACCTACAATGAGCAGTTCTTC.

The CDR3 is CASSFGTVNEKLFF. DNA of the CDR3: TGTGCCAGCAGTTTCGGGACGGTTAATGAAAAACTGTTTTTT. V usage is TRBV7-9 and J usage is TRBJ1-4, with D tentatively TRBD1 (5 bases). Per germline, CDR1 SEHNR and CDR2 FQNEAQ (reference sequence). Deletions cut 6 bases from V and 4 bases from J, with 12 bases between. This CDR3 is built from 14 residues. The full variable domain, its missing parts supplied by reference TRBV7-9 and TRBJ1-4, is DTGVSQNPRHKITKRGQNVTFRCDPISEHNRLYWYRQTLGQGPEFLTYFQNEAQLEKSRLLSDRFSAERPKGSFSTLEIQRTEQGDSAMYLCASSFGTVNEKLFFGSGTQLSVL.

The chain combines TRBV19 with TRBJ2-7, with 7 bases aligning to TRBD2. The trim removed 4 bases at V and 5 bases at J, leaving 5 bases unmatched. The CDR3 is made up of 13 amino acids. Germline-derived CDR1 and CDR2 are LNHDA and SQIVND (reference sequence). The DNA of the CDR3 is TGTGCCAGTAGTACAACCGGGACTAACGAGCAGTACTTC. It codes for CASSTTGTNEQYF.

This chain joins TRBV5-1 and TRBJ2-2, with D unresolved. This CDR3 spans 13 amino acids. Germline V gene lookup returns CDR1 SGHRS and CDR2 YFSETQ. The V and J ends lost 5 bases and 3 bases respectively, with 8 bases between them. The DNA of the CDR3 is TGCGCCAGCAGGCCTGTCTACACCGGGGAGCTGTTTTTT. This codes for CASRPVYTGELFF.

The J gene is TRBJ2-5, the V gene TRBV27; D is ambiguous. V lost 3 bases and J lost 2, with 22 bases in between. This CDR3 is built from 18 residues. Germline assignment: CDR1 MNHEY and CDR2 SMNVEV (reference sequence). This chain's CDR3 is CASSLVPPGLVLQETQYF. Here the CDR3 DNA reads TGTGCCAGCAGTTTGGTCCCCCCCGGGCTAGTTTTACAAGAGACCCAGTACTTC.

The V gene is TRBV18, the J gene TRBJ2-7; D might be TRBD1 (5 bases). Germline lookup yields CDR1 KGHSH and CDR2 LQKENI. The CDR3 runs to 16 residues. Trimming removed 0 bases from V and 4 bases from J, with 16 bases in between. CDR3 in amino acids: CASSPPIQGSGYEQYF. Here the CDR3 DNA reads TGTGCCAGCTCACCACCGATTCAGGGTTCAGGGTACGAGCAGTACTTC.

About this clone itself: The junction differs from germline at one of its ends, possibly a read error. CDR3 in amino acids: CASSLADTHGPSGNTIYF. The CDR3, as DNA: TGTGCTAGCAGCTTAGCCGATACCCACGGACCCTCTGGAAACACCATATATTTT. The chain is built from TRBV7-7 and TRBJ1-3, with unresolved D. The CDR3 is 18 amino acids. Germline V gene lookup returns CDR1 SSHAT and CDR2 FNYEAQ (reference sequence).

The rearrangement uses TRBV7-2 and TRBJ2-1; D gene uncertain. This CDR3 is built from 14 residues. Germline lookup yields CDR1 SGHTA and CDR2 FQGNSA. V lost 6 bases to trimming and J lost 4 bases, with 13 bases between them. The CDR3 nucleotides are TGTGCCAGCAGACCAGACATTTCATACAATGAGCAGTTCTTC. Translating it yields CASRPDISYNEQFF.